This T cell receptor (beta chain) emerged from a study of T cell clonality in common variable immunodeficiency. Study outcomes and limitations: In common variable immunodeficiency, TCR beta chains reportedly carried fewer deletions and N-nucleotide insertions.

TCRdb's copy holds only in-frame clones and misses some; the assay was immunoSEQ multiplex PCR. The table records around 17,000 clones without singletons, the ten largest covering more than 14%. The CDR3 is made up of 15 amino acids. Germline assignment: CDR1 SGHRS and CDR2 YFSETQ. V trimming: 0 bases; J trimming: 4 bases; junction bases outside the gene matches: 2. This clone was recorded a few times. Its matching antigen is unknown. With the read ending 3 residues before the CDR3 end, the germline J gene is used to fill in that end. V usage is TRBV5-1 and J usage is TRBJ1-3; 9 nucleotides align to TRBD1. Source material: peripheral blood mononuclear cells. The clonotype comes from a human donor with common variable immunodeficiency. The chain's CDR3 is CASSLGDRAGNTIYF. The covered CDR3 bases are TGCGCCAGCAGCTTGGGGGACAGGGCCGGAAACACC.